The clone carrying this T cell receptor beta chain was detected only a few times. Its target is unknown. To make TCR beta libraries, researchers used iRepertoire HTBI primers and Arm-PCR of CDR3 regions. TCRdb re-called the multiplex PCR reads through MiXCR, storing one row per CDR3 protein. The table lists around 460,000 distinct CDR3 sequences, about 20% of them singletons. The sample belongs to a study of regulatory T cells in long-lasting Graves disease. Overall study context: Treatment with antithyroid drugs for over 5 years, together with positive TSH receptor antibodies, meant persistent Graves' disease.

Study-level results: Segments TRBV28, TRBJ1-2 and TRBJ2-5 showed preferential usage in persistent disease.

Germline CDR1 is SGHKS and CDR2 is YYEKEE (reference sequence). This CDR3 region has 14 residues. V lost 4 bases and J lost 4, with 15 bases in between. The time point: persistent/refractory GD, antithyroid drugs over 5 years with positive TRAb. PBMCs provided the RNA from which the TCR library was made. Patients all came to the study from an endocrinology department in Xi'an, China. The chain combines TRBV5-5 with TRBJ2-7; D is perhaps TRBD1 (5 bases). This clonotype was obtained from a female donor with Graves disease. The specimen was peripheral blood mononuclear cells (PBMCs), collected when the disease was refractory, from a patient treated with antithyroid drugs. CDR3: CASSQIDSSYEQYF. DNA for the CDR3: TGTGCCAGCAGCCAAATTGACAGCAGTTACGAGCAGTACTTC.